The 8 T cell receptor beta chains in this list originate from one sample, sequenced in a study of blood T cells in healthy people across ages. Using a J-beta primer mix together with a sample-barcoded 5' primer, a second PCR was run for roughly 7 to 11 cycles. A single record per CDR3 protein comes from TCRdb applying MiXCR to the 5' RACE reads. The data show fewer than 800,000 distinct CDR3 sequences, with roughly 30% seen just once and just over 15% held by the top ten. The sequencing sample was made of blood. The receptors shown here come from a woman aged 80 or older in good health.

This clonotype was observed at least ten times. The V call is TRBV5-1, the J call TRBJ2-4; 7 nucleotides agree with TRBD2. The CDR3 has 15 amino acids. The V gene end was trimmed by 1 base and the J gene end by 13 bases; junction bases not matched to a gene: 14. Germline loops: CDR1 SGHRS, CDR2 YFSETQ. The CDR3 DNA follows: TGCGCCAGCAGCTTGAATATGGTGGGGAGGGCCTCCCAGTACTTC. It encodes CASSLNMVGRASQYF.

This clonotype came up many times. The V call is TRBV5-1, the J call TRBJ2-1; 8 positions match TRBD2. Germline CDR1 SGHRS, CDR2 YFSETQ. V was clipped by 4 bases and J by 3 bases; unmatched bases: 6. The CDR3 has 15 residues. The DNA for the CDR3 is TGCGCCAGCAGCGGGCGCGCGGGGGGCTACAATGAGCAGTTCTTC. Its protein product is CASSGRAGGYNEQFF. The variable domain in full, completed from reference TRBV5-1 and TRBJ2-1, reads KAGVTQTPRYLIKTRGQQVTLSCSPISGHRSVSWYQQTPGQGLQFLFEYFSETQRNKGNFPGRFSGRQFSNSRSEMNVSTLELGDSALYLCASSGRAGGYNEQFFGPGTRLTVL.

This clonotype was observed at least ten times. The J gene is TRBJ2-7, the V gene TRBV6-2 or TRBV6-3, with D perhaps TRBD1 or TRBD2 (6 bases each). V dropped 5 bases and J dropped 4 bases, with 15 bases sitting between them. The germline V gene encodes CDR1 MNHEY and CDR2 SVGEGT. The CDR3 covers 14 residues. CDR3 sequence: CASSGRGLRYEQYF. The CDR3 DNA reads TGTGCCAGCAGTGGCCGGGGGCTTCGATACGAGCAGTACTTC.

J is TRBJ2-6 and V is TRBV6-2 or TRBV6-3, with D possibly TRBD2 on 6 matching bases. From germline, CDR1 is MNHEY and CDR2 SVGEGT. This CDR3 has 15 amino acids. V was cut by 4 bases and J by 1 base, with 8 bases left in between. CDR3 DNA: TGTGCCAGCAGTTCGGCGGGATCTGGGGCCAACGTCCTGACTTTC. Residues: CASSSAGSGANVLTF.

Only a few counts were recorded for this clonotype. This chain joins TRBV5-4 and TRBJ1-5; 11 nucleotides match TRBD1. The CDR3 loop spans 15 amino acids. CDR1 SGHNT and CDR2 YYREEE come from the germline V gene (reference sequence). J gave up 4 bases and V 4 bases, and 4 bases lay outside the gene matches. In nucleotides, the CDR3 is TGTGCCAGCAGCCCAGGACAGGGGGCTAATCAGCCCCAGCATTTT. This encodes CASSPGQGANQPQHF.

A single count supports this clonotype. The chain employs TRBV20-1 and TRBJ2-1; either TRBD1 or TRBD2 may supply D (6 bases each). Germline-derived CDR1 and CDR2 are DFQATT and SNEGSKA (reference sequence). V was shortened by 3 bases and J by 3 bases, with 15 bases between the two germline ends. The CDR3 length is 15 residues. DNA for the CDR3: TGCAGTGCTAGCGGGGGCCTCCGGGGCTACAATGAGCAGTTCTTC. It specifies CSASGGLRGYNEQFF.

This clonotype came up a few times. CDR3 sequence reads: CSARQGASYEQYF. The CDR3 bases are TGCAGTGCCCGACAGGGGGCCTCCTACGAGCAGTACTTC. The V gene is TRBV20-1, the J gene TRBJ2-7; 10 bases map to TRBD1. Trimming took 6 bases from V and 0 from J; bases not matched to a gene: 2. Germline V CDR1 and CDR2: DFQATT, SNEGSKA (reference sequence). The CDR3 consists of 13 residues.

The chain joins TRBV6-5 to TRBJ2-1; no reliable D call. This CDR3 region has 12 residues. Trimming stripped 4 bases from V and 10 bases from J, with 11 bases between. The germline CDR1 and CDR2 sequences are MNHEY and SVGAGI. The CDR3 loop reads CASSSTVREQFF. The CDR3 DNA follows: TGTGCCAGCAGTTCAACAGTTAGAGAGCAGTTCTTC.